The text below deals with one TCR beta chain. A junction boundary mismatches the germline segment, possibly from a read error. A modified ARM-PCR protocol with three rounds of nested PCR amplified TCRbeta. From the multiplex PCR reads, TCRdb called clonotypes with MiXCR, one entry per CDR3 protein. Seen here are about 75,000 distinct CDR3 sequences, about three quarters observed once, and the top ten hold approximately 12%. This sample stems from a study of tumor and adjacent non-tumor tissue in lung cancer. As for the study in general: Stage I to III disease affected some 11 men and 5 women aged about 31 to 80.

The template was RNA from unsorted bulk tissue. Germline V gene sequence: CDR1 SGHDN, CDR2 FVKESK. This CDR3 comprises 13 residues. The clonotype originates from a woman aged 45-65 years with non-small cell lung cancer. Sequencing was done on a sample of lung tumor tissue. This chain joins TRBV14 and TRBJ2-7; weak D call: TRBD2 (6 bases). The CDR3 loop reads CVSSQMGGHVQYF. The CDR3 coding sequence is TGTGTCAGCAGCCAAATGGGAGGACACGTGCAGTACTTC.